This T cell receptor (beta chain) is from a study of blood T cell repertoires in COVID-19 (dated by TCRdb to the early 2020s). Context from the whole study: The collaborator samples originated in the United States, Italy and Spain and spanned the acute and convalescent phases of COVID-19. The material from the prospective study consisted of cDNA or gDNA derived from T cells, B-cell-depleted T cells, or PBMCs. Subjects who had been exposed to COVID-19, were actively infected with it, or had recovered from it provided the deeply sampled blood TCRbeta repertoires that made up the dataset. A freely available public database, intended as a resource for researchers studying the immune response to SARS-CoV-2, is where the repertoires were released. The samples were drawn from two sources: the first 160 participants of the ongoing ImmuneRACE study, and 1,200 or so subjects contributed by 6 global collaborators. The sample metadata nearly always contained a de-identified subject ID, COVID-19 status, age in years and sex. Where HLA class I and class II types were available, the types were taken from metadata supplied by the sample provider, not from assay-based typing.

Turning to this clone: The specificity of this receptor is unknown. Within one base of it there is no much larger clone, and no base qualities were kept.

Whole blood was collected in K2EDTA tubes by collaborating institutions according to the institutions' own protocols. Collaborator samples were shipped for TCRbeta analysis as frozen whole blood, isolated PBMCs, or DNA extracted from either sample type. The germline V gene supplies CDR1 SGHRS and CDR2 YFSETQ. V is pruned by 2 bases and J by 5 bases, leaving 7 bases of the junction without a gene match. The CDR3 spans 16 residues, from the cysteine through the phenylalanine. Only the CDR3 region is kept as DNA, spanning 48 bases read in frame from base 1. General conclusions and limits of the study: The quantity of clinical and demographic metadata differed by source and by participant and was supplied without curation.

TCRbeta CDR3 regions were amplified from genomic DNA by means of the immunoSEQ Assay, a bias-controlled multiplex PCR. For the original study's pipeline: Within the assay, amplification of reference gene primers was used to estimate how many nucleated cells each sample contained. To quantify the absolute abundance of each unique TCRbeta CDR3 rearrangement, sequence reads were collapsed and filtered. For each sample, productive Simpson clonality was calculated as the square root of Simpson's diversity index across productive rearrangements. TCRdb took over this immuneACCESS table, retaining in-frame rearrangements with V and J assigned. Such tables are incomplete; in checked studies, under half of the missing clones stem from an unresolved V gene, and the remainder is unexplained. That table gives V, J and clone size, and the DNA gave D and trimming. Here the sample has about 88,000 clones; 90% occur a single time. The ten biggest clones cover around 1.6% of the sample.

The chain was built from TRBV5-1 and TRBJ1-4; the central 9 bases match TRBD1. The receptor was isolated from a man aged 60-69 years with acute or convalescent COVID-19. Material: peripheral blood. The encoded CDR3 is CASSFKQGAGNEKLFF. The DNA is as follows: TGCGCCAGCAGCTTTAAACAGGGGGCCGGGAATGAAAAACTGTTTTTT.